The source of this TCR beta chain is a study of T cell responses to AZD1222 COVID-19 vaccine. The study's findings and limits: The donors showed a predominance of white British ancestry and of females, with possible underestimation of clonal diversity. Only a handful of individuals given AZD1222 were seropositive at baseline.

Concerning this clone: Its antigen is as yet unknown.

V gave up 6 bases and J gave up 4 bases; unmatched junction bases: 3. This CDR3 has 13 residues. Pooling of second doses given at about 4 or about 12 weeks was done. TCRdb's copy holds only in-frame clones and misses some; the assay was immunoSEQ multiplex PCR. The sample has roughly 150,000 clones, less than 95% seen once. V usage is TRBV12-3 or TRBV12-4 and J usage is TRBJ2-1; TRBD1 matches at 7 bases. This TCR was sampled from an adult who received the AZD1222 COVID-19 vaccine. The source material was peripheral blood, sampled 28 days after the second AZD1222 dose. Here the CDR3 reads CASRGTVYNEQFF. The CDR3 nucleotides are TGTGCCAGCAGAGGGACAGTATACAATGAGCAGTTCTTC.